This T cell receptor (beta chain) was sequenced during a study of T-cell reconstitution after alpha-beta-depleted transplantation in children listed by TCRdb under 2016. With respect to the entire study: The study quantitatively tracked T-cell immune reconstitution after TCRalphabeta/CD19-depleted allogeneic hematopoietic cell transplantation in children using TCR repertoire profiling. General findings and caveats noted by the study authors: The apparently early recovery of alphabetaT-cell counts about two months after transplant reportedly depended on only several hundred rapidly expanded clones that came from non-depleted graft cells. Over the following months the frequencies of hyperexpanded clones went down, and after one year T-cell counts and TCRbeta diversity were mostly credited to newly produced T cells. In some patients, the high TCRbeta diversity seen at day 60 was put down to recipient T cells and intrathymic progenitors that had survived conditioning.

Receptor libraries were prepared by PCR. The instrument given in TCRdb is Illumina HiSeq 2500. TCR library preparation used molecular barcoding, with unique molecular identifiers applied to normalize quantification of the TCRbeta repertoire. TCRdb ran its own pipeline on the public reads, namely fastp trimming at Q25 and MiXCR clone calling, and kept in-frame beta chains. CDR3 protein sequences are deduplicated, and each keeps its most common genes and DNA. For this sample there are 90,000 to 100,000 distinct CDR3 sequences; about 25% appear just once. Clones ranked in the top ten supply around a fifth of the sample. In the case of this clonotype: No antigen is known for it. No base-level quality is on record; no much larger clone is a single base apart.

The CDR3 runs 16 amino acids, cysteine and phenylalanine included. The read is trimmed to its CDR3 DNA, 48 bases read in frame from base 1. The germline ends are 17 bases apart after V is trimmed by 4 bases and J by 1 base. Looking up the germline V gene yields CDR1 SGHRS and CDR2 YFSETQ. The sample's treatment or condition label is to be understood as: allogeneic hematopoietic cell transplantation with graft depleted of TCRalphabeta T cells and CD19 B cells. The transplant recipients were children given TCRalphabeta/CD19-depleted allogeneic hematopoietic cell grafts. Here the chain combines TRBV5-1 and TRBJ2-5; TRBD2 is a possible D gene, resting on 6 matching bases. The TCR comes from a boy between 2 and 15 years old with acute lymphoblastic leukemia, due to receive a stem cell transplant. Sequencing was performed on PBMCs, taken before TCRalphabeta/CD19-depleted stem cell transplant. The CDR3 amino acid sequence is: CASSQRSGGPQETQYF. Read as DNA, the sequence is TGCGCCAGCAGCCAACGTAGCGGAGGCCCCCAAGAGACCCAGTACTTC.